This T cell receptor (beta chain) was profiled in a study of blood T cell repertoires in COVID-19. The overall study: The study drew acute and convalescent COVID-19 samples from the United States, Italy and Spain. Nucleic acid was either cDNA or gDNA, and it came from T cells, B-cell-depleted T cells, or PBMCs.

CDR1 is LNHDA and CDR2 is SQIVND in the germline V gene (reference sequence). With V trimmed by 3 bases and J by 7 bases, 8 bases remained unmatched. This CDR3 is 15 amino acids long. Under the authors' procedure: Estimation of nucleated cell counts relied on the amplification of reference gene primers. Assay: immunoSEQ multiplex PCR; the TCRdb copy retains only in-frame clones and omits some. V and J calls and clone size come straight from that table; D and trimming were deduced from the DNA. Among 150,000 to 200,000 clones, 83% were seen once, and the ten largest hold about 1.9%. This receptor was identified in a woman older than 75 with acute or convalescent COVID-19. Input material: peripheral blood. The gene calls are TRBV19 and TRBJ2-1; 8 bases align to TRBD2. The CDR3 sequence is CASSMVGLAINEQFF. CDR3 DNA sequence: TGTGCCAGTAGTATGGTTGGACTAGCAATTAATGAGCAGTTCTTC.